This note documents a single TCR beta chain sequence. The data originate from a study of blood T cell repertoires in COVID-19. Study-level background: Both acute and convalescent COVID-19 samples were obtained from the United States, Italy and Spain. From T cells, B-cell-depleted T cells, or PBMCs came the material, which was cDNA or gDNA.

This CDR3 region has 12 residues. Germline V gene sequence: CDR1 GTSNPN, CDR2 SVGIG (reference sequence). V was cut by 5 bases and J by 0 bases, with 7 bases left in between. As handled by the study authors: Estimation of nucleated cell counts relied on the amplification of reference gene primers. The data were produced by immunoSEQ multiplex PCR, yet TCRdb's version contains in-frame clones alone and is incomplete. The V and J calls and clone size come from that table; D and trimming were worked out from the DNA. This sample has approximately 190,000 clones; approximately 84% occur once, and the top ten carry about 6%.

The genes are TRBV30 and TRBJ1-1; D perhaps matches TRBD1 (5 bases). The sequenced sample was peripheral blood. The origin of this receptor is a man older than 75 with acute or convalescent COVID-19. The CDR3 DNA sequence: TGTGCCTGGCAGGGAATGAACACTGAAGCTTTCTTT. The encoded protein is CAWQGMNTEAFF.